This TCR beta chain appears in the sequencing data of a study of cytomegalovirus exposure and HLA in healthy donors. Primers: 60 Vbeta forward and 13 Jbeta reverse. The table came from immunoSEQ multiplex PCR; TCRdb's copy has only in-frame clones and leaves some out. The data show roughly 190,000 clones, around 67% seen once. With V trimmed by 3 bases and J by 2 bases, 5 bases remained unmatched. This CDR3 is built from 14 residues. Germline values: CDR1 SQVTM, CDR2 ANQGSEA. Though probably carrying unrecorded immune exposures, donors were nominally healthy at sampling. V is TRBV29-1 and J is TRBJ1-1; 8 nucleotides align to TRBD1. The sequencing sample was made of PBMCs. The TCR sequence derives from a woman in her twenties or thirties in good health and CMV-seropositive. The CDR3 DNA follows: TGCAGCGTTGATAATCAGGGGGCTAACACTGAAGCTTTCTTT. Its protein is CSVDNQGANTEAFF.